The 12 T cell receptor beta chains reported below all come from one sample, sequenced in a study of T cell repertoires in MIS-A myocarditis (dated by TCRdb to about 2022). Library method: the immunoSEQ multiplex PCR assay. The table was pulled from immuneACCESS by TCRdb, which kept in-frame rearrangements only. Such tables lose some clones; where checked, under half of the loss comes from unresolved V genes, and the rest has no known cause. Counted in this sample were 14,000 to 15,000 clones; 74% of them appeared once. The ten most abundant clones make up 61% of the sample. The sample was left ventricle heart tissue obtained at autopsy. The intended sense of this specimen's cell subset or site label: cardiac tissue sample (left or right ventricle, interventricular septum, or pericardium). The receptor source for this set is a young man with fulminant myocarditis from multisystem inflammatory syndrome in adults (MIS-A) after COVID-19.

The chain is built from TRBV27 and TRBJ1-1, with D tentatively TRBD1 (6 bases). Trimming removed 10 bases from V and 3 bases from J, with 9 bases in between. CDR1 and CDR2 (germline): MNHEY, SMNVEV (reference sequence). CDR3 length equals 11 residues. This chain's CDR3 is CANTGYTEAFF. The CDR3 DNA sequence: TGTGCCAATACAGGGTACACTGAAGCTTTCTTT.

The rearrangement links TRBV11-2 to TRBJ1-1; maybe TRBD1 (6 bases). V was clipped by 5 bases and J by 4 bases, with 17 bases between them. Germline V CDR1 and CDR2: SGHAT, FQNNGV. CDR3 size: 15 residues. CDR3 amino acids: CASSQRQADGTEAFF. The CDR3 coding sequence is TGTGCCAGCAGCCAAAGACAGGCCGACGGCACTGAAGCTTTCTTT.

The chain couples TRBV7-3 to TRBJ1-2; D not certain. Trimming took 4 bases from V and 7 from J, leaving 13 bases between them. The CDR3 extends over 13 amino acids. Germline lookup yields CDR1 SGHTA and CDR2 FQGTGA. The CDR3 is CASSSGRGSGYTF. CDR3 in DNA: TGTGCCAGCAGCTCCGGGAGAGGAAGTGGCTACACCTTC.

This sequence joins TRBV5-1 and TRBJ2-7; a weak D match, TRBD2 (6 bases). This CDR3 is 16 amino acids long. Germline V gene data show CDR1 as SGHRS and CDR2 as YFSETQ. Trimming removed 4 bases from V and 4 bases from J, with 21 bases in between. Here the CDR3 reads CASSRVAANSGYEQYF. CDR3 coding DNA: TGCGCCAGCAGCCGGGTGGCGGCCAATAGCGGTTACGAGCAGTACTTC.

The sample holds a few counts of this clone. This chain connects TRBV10-2 to TRBJ1-2; no reliable D call. The V gene's germline CDR1 is WSHSY and CDR2 SAAADI. This CDR3 has 11 residues. Trimming removed 4 bases at V and 5 bases at J, with 5 bases between. The CDR3 protein is CASSALYGYTF. DNA for the CDR3: TGCGCCAGCAGTGCGCTATATGGCTACACCTTC.

V usage is TRBV5-1 and J usage is TRBJ2-1; 10 bases agree with TRBD2. The V gene's germline CDR1 is SGHRS and CDR2 YFSETQ. With V trimmed by 1 base and J by 8 bases, 6 bases remained unmatched. The CDR3 loop spans 15 amino acids. DNA of the CDR3: TGCGCCAGCAGCTTGTATACTAGCGGGATCCATGAGCAGTTCTTC. Amino acid sequence: CASSLYTSGIHEQFF.

V and J are TRBV27 and TRBJ2-7, with TRBD1 identical over 8 bases. The CDR3 totals 14 residues. The germline CDR1 and CDR2 sequences are MNHEY and SMNVEV (reference sequence). Trimming cost V 4 bases and J 3 bases; bases outside gene matches: 5. The CDR3 spells CASSSRTGFYEQYF. The CDR3 DNA reads TGTGCCAGCAGTTCCAGGACAGGGTTCTACGAGCAGTACTTC.

This clone has only one observation. The same CDR3 arises from other DNA sequences in this sample as well. The genes are TRBV28 and TRBJ1-6; D is unresolved. Germline lookup yields CDR1 MDHEN and CDR2 SYDVKM. V gave up 7 bases and J gave up 6 bases, with 7 bases separating them. This CDR3 is 12 amino acids long. Here the CDR3 reads CASTQTNSPLHF. Written as DNA, the CDR3 is TGTGCCAGCACCCAAACTAATTCACCCCTCCACTTT.

The CDR3 sequence is CAISELKTGTGADTQYF. DNA for the CDR3: TGTGCCATCAGTGAGTTAAAGACAGGGACTGGCGCAGATACGCAGTATTTT. The gene calls are TRBV10-3 and TRBJ2-3; tentatively, D is TRBD1 (7 bases). Trimming removed 1 base at V and 4 bases at J, with 18 bases between. Germline CDR1 reads ENHRY; CDR2 reads SYGVKD. The CDR3 contains 17 residues.

This chain links TRBV5-1 with TRBJ2-3; a possible D gene is TRBD2 (5 bases). The ends were cut back, 1 base at V and 1 base at J, with 13 bases in the middle. This CDR3 has 16 amino acids. Germline V gene lookup returns CDR1 SGHRS and CDR2 YFSETQ. CDR3 region: CASSLSLGVGTDTQYF. For the CDR3, the DNA is TGCGCCAGCAGCTTGTCTTTGGGAGTGGGCACAGATACGCAGTATTTT.

The V and J genes are TRBV7-9 and TRBJ2-7; the D is unclear. The CDR3 loop spans 13 amino acids. V gave up 5 bases and J gave up 6 bases, with 14 bases separating them. Per germline, CDR1 SEHNR and CDR2 FQNEAQ (reference sequence). The CDR3 loop reads CASSPEKLVEQYF. CDR3 DNA sequence: TGTGCCAGCAGCCCAGAGAAGCTGGTCGAGCAGTACTTC.

V is TRBV27 and J is TRBJ1-5; D is uncertain. The CDR3 is 15 residues long. V was clipped by 3 bases and J by 0 bases, with 9 bases between them. Germline CDR1 and CDR2: MNHEY and SMNVEV (reference sequence). CDR3 nucleotides: TGTGCCAGCAGTTTCGAAGGCGGTAGCAATCAGCCCCAGCATTTT. As protein: CASSFEGGSNQPQHF.